Each of the 18 T cell receptor beta chains below was sequenced from the same sample in a study of CD8 T cells in ankylosing spondylitis. In TCRdb, the 5' RACE reads were re-called with MiXCR into one record per CDR3 protein. The sample records more than 60,000 distinct CDR3 sequences, roughly 5.2% being singletons. The specimen was blood, either unsorted or a sorted T cell fraction (not recorded which). Source of these receptors: a male donor with ankylosing spondylitis or in good health (not recorded which).

In its sample, this clonotype was seen many times. The chain carries TRBV4-2 and TRBJ2-3; D possibly corresponds to TRBD2 (5 bases). Per the germline V gene, CDR1 is LGHNA and CDR2 is YNFKEQ. This CDR3 comprises 16 residues. Trimming removed 0 bases at V and 6 bases at J, with 16 bases between. In nucleotides, the CDR3 is TGTGCCAGCAGCCAAGATGAGGCAGGCGGGCCGGATACGCAGTATTTT. Translated: CASSQDEAGGPDTQYF.

This clonotype was seen ten or more times. The chain links TRBV20-1 to TRBJ2-7; D perhaps matches TRBD1 (6 bases). Germline V gene lookup returns CDR1 DFQATT and CDR2 SNEGSKA (reference sequence). The CDR3 is made up of 14 amino acids. The V end lost 5 bases, the J end lost 4 bases, and 18 bases lay between the germline ends. Here the CDR3 reads CSAPPSGVLYEQYF. The CDR3 region has the DNA TGCAGTGCTCCACCTTCAGGGGTGTTATACGAGCAGTACTTC.

Many counts were recorded for this clonotype. This sequence joins TRBV30 and TRBJ2-2, with a possible D match to TRBD2 (5 bases). CDR3 size: 14 residues. Germline CDR1 and CDR2: GTSNPN and SVGIG (reference sequence). The V end was cut by 0 bases, the J end by 5 bases, with 10 bases between. The CDR3 bases are TGTGCCTGGAGTGTACTGACGGGGACCGGGGAGCTGTTTTTT. This translates into CAWSVLTGTGELFF.

This clonotype was seen ten or more times. This chain uses TRBV5-1 with TRBJ2-3; D ambiguous. Looked up from germline, CDR1 is SGHRS and CDR2 is YFSETQ. Trimming shortened V by 7 bases and J by 5 bases, and 8 bases separated the two germline ends. This CDR3 spans 11 amino acids. In nucleotides, the CDR3 is TGCGCCAGCGCCGGTATAGATACGCAGTATTTT. Protein product: CASAGIDTQYF.

This clonotype appeared many times. The rearrangement joins TRBV10-3 to TRBJ1-4, with D perhaps TRBD1 (6 bases). The germline CDR1 and CDR2 sequences are ENHRY and SYGVKD. The CDR3 covers 16 residues. With 3 bases removed from V and 0 bases from J, the gap between germline ends came to 11 bases. The CDR3 loop reads CAISDGGASTNEKLFF. In DNA form, the CDR3 reads TGTGCCATCAGTGATGGGGGGGCGTCAACTAATGAAAAACTGTTTTTT.

There are many counts of this clonotype. V is TRBV7-2 and J is TRBJ2-4, with 7 bases identical to TRBD1. The V segment lost 7 bases and the J segment 4 bases; nucleotides outside the gene matches: 7. This CDR3 spans 14 amino acids. CDR1 and CDR2 from the germline V gene are SGHTA and FQGNSA. CDR3 amino acids: CASTTGTDKNIQYF. CDR3 nucleotide sequence: TGTGCCAGCACAACCGGGACAGATAAAAACATTCAGTACTTC.

This clonotype was seen at least ten times. The chain's CDR3 is CASSTPGGQETQYF. CDR3 bases: TGTGCCAGCAGCACTCCGGGGGGGCAAGAGACCCAGTACTTC. The chain links TRBV6-1 to TRBJ2-5; 8 bases fit TRBD2. The J segment lost 2 bases and the V segment lost 6 bases, leaving 5 bases of the junction unmatched. The CDR3 spans 14 residues. Per the germline V gene, CDR1 is MNHNS and CDR2 is SASEGT.

Many counts were recorded for this clonotype. The chain has TRBV6-1 and TRBJ2-4; D is unresolved. The V end was cut by 8 bases, the J end by 4 bases, with 18 bases between. From germline, CDR1 is MNHNS and CDR2 SASEGT. The CDR3 extends over 15 amino acids. For the CDR3, the DNA is TGTGCCAGCTCACCGGGCTGGGTTCTGAAAAACATTCAGTACTTC. It specifies CASSPGWVLKNIQYF.

This clonotype was counted at least ten times. The rearrangement links TRBV7-8 to TRBJ2-7; D gene unclear. CDR1 and CDR2 (germline): SGHVS, FQNEAQ. This CDR3 comprises 11 residues. Trimming shortened V by 5 bases and J by 7 bases, and 9 bases separated the two germline ends. The chain's CDR3 is CASSPSEEQYF. As DNA, the CDR3 is TGTGCCAGCAGCCCTTCAGAAGAGCAGTACTTC.

In this sample, this clonotype turned up many times. V and J are TRBV11-2 and TRBJ1-1; D not resolved. CDR3 length: 13 residues. The germline V gene encodes CDR1 SGHAT and CDR2 FQNNGV. V was trimmed by 10 bases and J by 0 bases, leaving 12 bases between them. CDR3 residues: CATSSPLNTEAFF. CDR3 DNA: TGTGCCACTTCCAGCCCGTTGAACACTGAAGCTTTCTTT. Full variable domain (remainder filled in from reference TRBV11-2 and TRBJ1-1): EAGVAQSPRYKIIEKRQSVAFWCNPISGHATLYWYQQILGQGPKLLIQFQNNGVVDDSQLPKDRFSAERLKGVDSTLKIQPAKLEDSAVYLCATSSPLNTEAFFGQGTRLTVV.

This clonotype was detected many times. This rearrangement joins TRBV7-3 to TRBJ2-2; possible D gene TRBD1, 5 bases. V lost 2 bases and J lost 1, with 8 bases in between. Per the germline V gene, CDR1 is SGHTA and CDR2 is FQGTGA. CDR3 size: 15 residues. The CDR3 reads CASSLLDRNTGELFF. CDR3 coding DNA: TGTGCCAGCAGCTTACTCGACAGGAACACCGGGGAGCTGTTTTTT.

This clonotype is judged medium-sized. The gene calls are TRBV29-1 and TRBJ2-2, with D hard to call. Deletions cut 5 bases from V and 2 bases from J, with 15 bases between. Germline assignment: CDR1 SQVTM and CDR2 ANQGSEA. The CDR3 covers 15 residues. The CDR3 sequence: CSVNPTGFNTGELFF. The CDR3 DNA sequence: TGCAGCGTTAACCCTACCGGCTTCAACACCGGGGAGCTGTTTTTT.

This clonotype has just a few counts. The chain is built from TRBV7-2 and TRBJ2-1; D might be TRBD1 (5 bases). The ends were cut back, 5 bases at V and 2 bases at J, with 16 bases in the middle. Germline V gene data show CDR1 as SGHTA and CDR2 as FQGNSA. The CDR3 loop spans 16 amino acids. CDR3 DNA: TGTGCCAGCAGCCTAGACGGCACAGGTGCCTACAATGAGCAGTTCTTC. Amino acid sequence: CASSLDGTGAYNEQFF.

This clonotype was counted ten times or more. The rearrangement uses TRBV28 and TRBJ2-3, with D perhaps matching TRBD2 (7 bases). The germline V gene encodes CDR1 MDHEN and CDR2 SYDVKM. Deletions cut 3 bases from V and 1 base from J, with 14 bases between. The CDR3 consists of 16 residues. As DNA, the CDR3 is TGTGCCAGCAGTTTTCTCCTGCGGGGGCGCACAGATACGCAGTATTTT. It codes for CASSFLLRGRTDTQYF. Full variable domain (remainder filled in from reference TRBV28 and TRBJ2-3): DVKVTQSSRYLVKRTGEKVFLECVQDMDHENMFWYRQDPGLGLRLIYFSYDVKMKEKGDIPEGYSVSREKKERFSLILESASTNQTSMYLCASSFLLRGRTDTQYFGPGTRLTVL.

In its sample, this clonotype was seen many times. The chain carries TRBV3-1 and TRBJ2-1; D perhaps matches TRBD2 (5 bases). Trimming stripped 4 bases from V and 5 bases from J, with 12 bases between. Germline CDR1 is LGHDT and CDR2 is YNNKEL (reference sequence). This CDR3 has 14 residues. CDR3 nucleotides: TGTGCCAGCAGCCTAACGGGGATTCACAATGAGCAGTTCTTC. It codes for CASSLTGIHNEQFF.

This clonotype came up many times. The CDR3 DNA sequence: TGCAGTGCCCAGCTGTGGGGTTTCGAGCAGTACTTC. It is translated as CSAQLWGFEQYF. The chain uses TRBV20-1 and TRBJ2-7; D is unresolved. Germline V lookup: CDR1 DFQATT, CDR2 SNEGSKA (reference sequence). This CDR3 comprises 12 residues. Trimming stripped 6 bases from V and 6 bases from J, with 15 bases between.

This clonotype has a count of ten or more. The V gene is TRBV27, the J gene TRBJ2-2; 9 nucleotides match TRBD2. CDR1 MNHEY and CDR2 SMNVEV come from the germline V gene (reference sequence). CDR3 length equals 15 residues. Losses at the gene ends were 5 bases for V and 8 bases for J; bases not matched to a gene: 9. CDR3 amino acids: CASSLETSGYGELFF. CDR3 nucleotides: TGTGCCAGCAGTCTCGAGACTAGCGGTTATGGGGAGCTGTTTTTT.

This clonotype occurred many times. The chain uses TRBV20-1 and TRBJ1-4, with TRBD1 matching over 9 bases. With 4 bases clipped from V and 7 bases from J, the junction kept 10 bases outside the gene matches. Germline CDR1 reads DFQATT; CDR2 reads SNEGSKA (reference sequence). This CDR3 has 15 residues. The DNA for the CDR3 is TGCAGTGCTAACGACAGGGGGAGTGACGCTGAAAAACTGTTTTTT. Translated: CSANDRGSDAEKLFF.